This T cell receptor beta chain stems from a study of blood T cell repertoires in COVID-19. Study context: COVID-19 samples, acute and convalescent, were from the United States, Italy and Spain. T cells, B-cell-depleted T cells, or PBMCs provided the cDNA or gDNA that served as material.

CDR1 and CDR2 from the germline V gene are SQVTM and ANQGSEA. J was trimmed by 1 base and V by 4 bases; bases with no gene match: 4. The CDR3 extends over 14 amino acids. Under the authors' procedure: Amplified reference gene primers provided the basis for estimating nucleated cell counts. Clones were sequenced by immunoSEQ multiplex PCR, and TCRdb holds only the in-frame ones, with some missing. V and J calls plus clone size are reproduced from that table; the DNA served to infer D and trimming. The repertoire holds about 200,000 clones, roughly 85% seen once, with around 2.2% in the top ten. The rearrangement uses TRBV29-1 and TRBJ2-3; 8 positions match TRBD2. The clonotype originates from a young man who had recovered from COVID-19. Sequencing was carried out using peripheral blood. The CDR3 sequence is CSVGGLAGTDTQYF. The CDR3 DNA is TGCAGCGTTGGAGGACTAGCCGGCACAGATACGCAGTATTTT.